This TCR beta chain originates from a study of monozygotic twins with inflammatory bowel disease (dated by TCRdb to between 2018 and 2021). Regarding the research as a whole: A total of approximately 28 monozygotic twin pairs were included in the full study, comprising nine German pairs (four IBD-concordant, five IBD-discordant) and 19 IBD-discordant Danish pairs. Each individual had, on average, about 151 000 unique TCRalpha sequences and 181 000 unique TCRbeta sequences available for analysis. Disease-associated traits were sought mainly through comparisons between IBD patients and their genetically identical healthy co-twins within discordant pairs.

Points on this clonotype: What this receptor recognizes is not known.

From its cysteine to its phenylalanine, the CDR3 spans 16 amino acids. The DNA is not on file. Via the germline V gene, CDR1 is SGHRS and CDR2 YFSETQ. Results and caveats for the whole study, not just this receptor: Concordant and discordant twins showed no difference in repertoire similarity, possibly because of limited statistical power. The analysis was unable to tell apart different T cell subtypes. No single strong signal or clonotype linked to IBD turned up in the results, so the idea that one exists was not supported. A decrease in TCRbeta repertoire diversity, as measured by inverse Simpson index, was observed in IBD patients compared with their healthy co-twins. Because patients received different immunosuppressive treatments, the repertoires may have picked up extra background noise and variability between individuals. Compared with healthy twins, IBD patients had fewer clonotypes in common with other individuals, a difference most pronounced in patients showing signs of disease activity.

The library came from 5' RACE. Preparation of each TCR library used approximately 4,000 ng of total RNA. For each sample, cDNA synthesis with SMARTScribe reverse transcriptase was split into eight separate reactions. During cDNA synthesis, template switching introduced unique molecular identifiers that contained a 6-nucleotide sample barcode. TCRalpha and TCRbeta cDNA was amplified by two nested PCRs of 16 and 9 cycles, with bead purification after each PCR. Before amplification, the cDNA was treated with uracil DNA-glycosylase and purified using the QIAquick PCR purification kit. The second PCR added Illumina TruSeq-compatible adapters along with sample-specific barcodes. TapeStation and Qubit were used to check library quality and concentration, and 4.5 to 5 ng of each library was pooled. Sequencing of the pooled libraries was done on an Illumina HiSeq2500 single-index Rapid Run using custom sequencing primers and 2 x 100 bp reads. Per the authors' processing: MiGEC version 1.2.6 was used for UMI-based consensus assembly, which corrected PCR and sequencing errors. MiXCR version 2.1.1 was used to carry out V(D)J alignment, clonotype assembly and CDR3 extraction. To normalise gene usage, clonotype sharing and MAIT/NKT TCR abundance, the top 1000, 10 000 and 20 000 clonotypes in each sample were analysed. After downsampling to 27 000 UMIs, diversity was calculated as the inverse Simpson index using the vegan R package. Statistical testing used paired Mann-Whitney U tests on the discordant twin pairs and applied Benjamini-Hochberg correction for multiple testing. TCRdb reanalyzed the reads, keeping one entry per CDR3 protein sequence and omitting DNA. The V and J calls shown here were made by TCRdb, not taken from the authors' results. The table of this sample itemizes about 440,000 distinct CDR3 sequences. Jointly, the top ten make up around 2.4% of the sample.

An approximately 2.5 ml peripheral blood sample was drawn into PAXgene tubes per donor and stored at -80°C. Without T cell sorting, total RNA was isolated from whole blood using the PAXgene blood miRNA kit on an automated QIAcube. Peripheral blood from monozygotic twin pairs concordant or discordant for inflammatory bowel disease was subjected to deep TCRalpha and TCRbeta repertoire profiling with unique molecular barcoding. Smoking habits were recorded for all twin pairs, and individuals were classified as current, former or never smokers. The sequence derives from a human donor with ulcerative colitis or Crohn's disease, or a healthy co-twin of an affected twin (not recorded which). The chain is encoded by TRBV5-1 joined to TRBJ1-5; the TCRdb D gene call, TRBD1, has no DNA to confirm it. The source material was blood. The CDR3 region has the sequence CASSPTDRASNQPQHF.